This TCR beta chain was captured in a study of T cell responses to AZD1222 COVID-19 vaccine. Study-wide findings and caveats: The donor cohort was predominantly white British with a female majority, and clonal diversity may have been underestimated. Repertoires were obtained solely post-peak T cell response. Once two AZD1222 doses were given, Spike-specific TCR breadth and depth went up.

Losses at the gene ends were 4 bases for V and 15 bases for J; bases not matched to a gene: 18. The CDR3 covers 15 residues. Per the germline V gene, CDR1 is MNHEY and CDR2 is SVGEGT. Details on this clone: Its antigen is not identified.

Analysis merged second doses at about 4 or about 12 weeks. Clones were sequenced by immunoSEQ multiplex PCR, and TCRdb holds only the in-frame ones, with some missing. The table includes 150,000 to 180,000 clones, roughly nine tenths detected once. The rearrangement uses TRBV6-2 or TRBV6-3 and TRBJ2-1, with 7 bases that match TRBD1. The TCR comes from an adult who received the AZD1222 COVID-19 vaccine. Specimen: peripheral blood, collected 28 days after the second AZD1222 dose. Here the CDR3 DNA reads TGTGCCAGCAGTTCGACAACAACAGCAGGGGGATCGGCGTTCTTC. Translating gives CASSSTTTAGGSAFF.